Given below is one TCR beta chain in context. Antigen specificity is unknown. Sequence at one end of the junction differs from germline and may be a read error. A primer matching the constant region was used to make TCR beta cDNA from approximately 500 ng of total RNA. Libraries for TCR beta were built through three nested multiplex PCR rounds, which together made up a slightly modified ARM-PCR procedure. The study ran its first two PCR rounds for roughly 10 cycles each, using TRBV1-TRBV30 forward primers and a C-beta reverse primer. From the multiplex PCR reads, TCRdb called clonotypes with MiXCR, one entry per CDR3 protein. In the table there are 150,000 to 200,000 distinct CDR3 sequences, 85% of which are singletons. Germline V lookup: CDR1 MNHNS, CDR2 SASEGT. The CDR3 has 15 amino acids. The sample belongs to a study of tumor-infiltrating lymphocytes in primary liver carcinoma. Notes on the study in general: Tumor-adjacent and tumor-blood pairs shared less of their repertoires than tumor region pairs shared.

Co-extraction of both nucleic acids (RNA and DNA) used roughly 18-34 mg of unsorted bulk tissue. Chronic HBV infection, untreated so far, was present in the patients. This rearrangement joins TRBV6-1 to TRBJ2-1, with D maybe TRBD2 (5 bases). This clonotype originated in a middle-aged man with primary liver carcinoma and hepatitis B virus infection. The sequenced sample was tumor tissue from primary liver carcinoma. DNA of the CDR3: TGTGCCAGCAGTGGCGGACTTGACTTCTACAATGAGCAGTTCTTT. Translation: CASSGGLDFYNEQFF.